This TCR beta chain was documented in a study of response to subunit inactivated influenza vaccine (dated 2018 in TCRdb). With regard to the full study: Deep quantitative profiling of the T cell receptor repertoire was used in the study to follow responses to a trivalent subunit inactivated influenza vaccine.

Broad study findings and their caveats: The authors suggested that each seasonal influenza vaccination may recruit only a limited number of new T cells.

This clonotype was seen only a few times. Its antigen is not yet known. Per-nucleotide qualities are absent, and no much larger clonotype sits a single base away. Library method: RT-PCR. The instrument given in TCRdb is Illumina HiSeq 2500. TCRdb took the public reads, trimmed them with fastp at Q25, ran MiXCR for clone calling and kept in-frame beta chains. Rows are unified per CDR3 protein, each entry keeping the most common DNA and genes. Here the sample has under 200,000 distinct CDR3 sequences; about 10% occur a single time. Jointly, the top ten make up around 35% of the sample. The germline V gene supplies CDR1 MGHRA and CDR2 YSYEKL. A distance of 9 bases separates the germline ends of V and J, which lose 1 base and 2 bases respectively. The CDR3 holds 14 amino acids from the cysteine to the phenylalanine. Here the CDR3 DNA is all that survives: 42 bases in frame from base 1.

Recombination connected TRBV4-1 to TRBJ2-7; perhaps TRBD2 is the D gene, with 5 bases matching. The receptor was derived from a man in his fifties or sixties who received an inactivated influenza vaccine. Donor details come from another sample of the same person, matched by shared clones. Sequences were derived from CD8+ T cells sorted from PBMCs, sampled around 25 months after vaccination. At the DNA level, the sequence is TGCGCCAGCAGCCAAGGAGGGAATACCTACGAGCAGTACTTC. It is translated as CASSQGGNTYEQYF.